The clone carrying this TCR beta chain turned up a few times. The CDR3 length is 15 residues. The J segment lost 4 bases and the V segment lost 3 bases, leaving 7 bases of the junction unmatched. The V gene's germline CDR1 is SGHVS and CDR2 FQNEAQ. The data were taken from a study of blood T cell repertoires in COVID-19. Under the authors' procedure: Amplifying reference gene primers gave estimates of nucleated cell counts. Sequencing used immunoSEQ multiplex PCR; TCRdb keeps in-frame clones, though not all of them. That table gives V, J and clone size, and the DNA gave D and trimming. The sample gives 280,000 or so clones, approximately 90% of which show up once; under 8% is in the top ten.

The chain employs TRBV7-8 and TRBJ1-1; 8 bases map to TRBD1. The sample consisted of peripheral blood. The sequence came from a woman aged 25-40 years who had recovered from COVID-19. The CDR3 DNA is TGTGCCAGCAGCTTTTTCAGGGGGCAGGCCACTGAAGCTTTCTTT. The encoded protein is CASSFFRGQATEAFF.